The 26 T cell receptor beta chains reported below all come from one sample, sequenced in a study of T cells of healthy individuals. TCRdb passed the 5' RACE reads through MiXCR, listing each CDR3 protein once. This table has around 98,000 distinct CDR3 sequences, about 16% appearing once. Receptor source: a human donor in good health.

This clonotype was seen repeatedly, ten times or more. CDR3 DNA: TGTGCCAGCAGGCCCGGACAGGGGTCGGGAGAGACCCAGTACTTC. This codes for CASRPGQGSGETQYF. The chain recombines TRBV6-2 or TRBV6-3 with TRBJ2-5; 9 bases fit TRBD1. Per germline, CDR1 MNHEY and CDR2 SVGEGT. The CDR3 extends over 15 amino acids. V trimming: 6 bases; J trimming: 4 bases; junction bases outside the gene matches: 9.

The chain carries TRBV28 and TRBJ1-1; no definite D call. V shed 3 bases and J shed 1 base, with 24 bases lying between them. The CDR3 extends over 19 amino acids. Germline V gene sequence: CDR1 MDHEN, CDR2 SYDVKM. The CDR3 DNA reads TGTGCCAGCAGTTTTAGTGTTGAGGTCGTGTCATACCCGAACACTGAAGCTTTCTTT. Its protein product is CASSFSVEVVSYPNTEAFF.

CDR3 nucleotides: TGTGCCAGCAGTTACGGGACACCAACCCCGAGTCAGTACTTC. Translated: CASSYGTPTPSQYF. The rearrangement uses TRBV28 and TRBJ2-7, with D maybe TRBD1 (6 bases). The CDR3 sequence is 14 residues long. Trimming shortened V by 4 bases and J by 10 bases, and 20 bases separated the two germline ends. CDR1 is MDHEN and CDR2 is SYDVKM in the germline V gene.

In this sample, this clonotype turned up a few times. The V call is TRBV7-3, the J call TRBJ2-3; 10 bases are a match to TRBD2. The CDR3 totals 19 residues. Looked up from germline, CDR1 is SGHTA and CDR2 is FQGTGA. The V segment lost 3 bases and the J segment 6 bases; nucleotides outside the gene matches: 18. This CDR3 reads CASSFSSRTSGSPWDTQYF. The DNA for the CDR3 is TGTGCCAGCAGCTTTTCCTCCAGGACTAGCGGCTCACCTTGGGATACGCAGTATTTT.

The chain carries TRBV6-5 and TRBJ1-2, with 10 bases that match TRBD1. The CDR3 covers 16 residues. CDR1 is MNHEY, CDR2 SVGAGI, per germline. Germline trimming cut 0 bases from V and 1 base from J; bases unmatched to any gene: 2. This CDR3 is CASSYSGQGYNYGYTF. The CDR3 nucleotides read TGTGCCAGCAGTTACTCGGGACAGGGGTATAACTATGGCTACACCTTC.

The chain uses TRBV4-1 and TRBJ2-5; no clear D. There are 14 residues in the CDR3. CDR1 MGHRA and CDR2 YSYEKL come from the germline V gene. Trimming stripped 2 bases from V and 6 bases from J, with 13 bases between. CDR3 nucleotide sequence: TGCGCCAGCAGCCAACCAACCCGTAGCCAGACCCAGTACTTC. It is translated as CASSQPTRSQTQYF.

This clonotype was seen more than once but under ten times. This sequence joins TRBV19 and TRBJ1-2; unclear D gene. The CDR3 is 12 amino acids. The germline gives CDR1 LNHDA, CDR2 SQIVND (reference sequence). Deletions cut 4 bases from V and 3 bases from J, with 6 bases between. This CDR3 reads CASSRSDYGYTF. The DNA of the CDR3 is TGTGCCAGTAGTAGAAGTGACTATGGCTACACCTTC.

This clonotype has at least ten counts. The genes are TRBV20-1 and TRBJ2-2, with D possibly called TRBD1 or TRBD2 (5 bases each). The germline V gene has CDR1 DFQATT and CDR2 SNEGSKA (reference sequence). This CDR3 contains 15 residues. Here the CDR3 reads CRADTTGPTTGELFF. The CDR3 coding sequence is TGCAGAGCGGACACGACGGGACCCACGACCGGGGAGCTGTTTTTT.

This clonotype was observed a few times. The rearrangement joins TRBV12-3 or TRBV12-4 to TRBJ2-2, with D uncertain. V lost 4 bases and J lost 6, with 12 bases in between. This CDR3 spans 14 amino acids. CDR3 nucleotide sequence: TGTGCCAGCAGTTGGGCGTTCGACGCCGGGGAGCTGTTTTTT. This encodes CASSWAFDAGELFF.

This sequence joins TRBV23-1 and TRBJ2-3; D is unclear. TRBV23-1 counts as an open reading frame of uncertain function. CDR3 length: 14 residues. Deletions cut 6 bases from V and 3 bases from J, with 13 bases between. In DNA, the CDR3 is TGCGCCAGCAGCTCGGGCCTCGAGACAGATACGCAGTATTTT. Residues: CASSSGLETDTQYF.

The V gene is TRBV5-1, the J gene TRBJ1-6, with no clear D. The CDR3 is 14 residues long. The V gene lost 2 bases and the J gene lost 7 bases, with 10 bases spanning the gap. Germline CDR1 reads SGHRS; CDR2 reads YFSETQ. This CDR3 is CASSFQVENSPLHF. DNA of the CDR3: TGCGCCAGCAGCTTTCAGGTAGAAAATTCACCCCTCCACTTT.

The chain uses TRBV7-2 and TRBJ2-3; a possible D gene is TRBD1 (6 bases). Deletions cut 4 bases from V and 0 bases from J, with 11 bases between. The germline V gene encodes CDR1 SGHTA and CDR2 FQGNSA. There are 15 residues in the CDR3. The CDR3 region is CASSSPGQSTDTQYF. The CDR3, as DNA: TGTGCCAGCAGCTCTCCGGGACAAAGCACAGATACGCAGTATTTT. Combining the CDR3 with reference TRBV7-2 and TRBJ2-3 gives the whole variable domain GAGVSQSPSNKVTEKGKDVELRCDPISGHTALYWYRQSLGQGLEFLIYFQGNSAPDKSGLPSDRFSAERTGGSVSTLTIQRTQQEDSAVYLCASSSPGQSTDTQYFGPGTRLTVL.

This clonotype was detected only a few times. The chain recombines TRBV5-1 with TRBJ2-2; 7 nucleotides match TRBD1. The CDR3 loop spans 15 amino acids. Looked up from germline, CDR1 is SGHRS and CDR2 is YFSETQ. V was pared by 4 bases and J by 6 bases, with 9 bases of the junction left unmatched. DNA of the CDR3: TGCGCCAGCAGCACCGGGACAGCCACTGCCGGGGAGCTGTTTTTT. Translating gives CASSTGTATAGELFF.

This clonotype showed up just a few times. This chain uses TRBV20-1 with TRBJ1-1; no definite D call. The length of the CDR3 is 12 residues. Per the germline V gene, CDR1 is DFQATT and CDR2 is SNEGSKA (reference sequence). V lost 4 bases and J 5 bases, leaving 11 bases between the germline ends. In DNA, the CDR3 is TGCAGTGCTACGACTGGAGGGACTGAAGCTTTCTTT. Translation gives CSATTGGTEAFF.

In its sample, this clonotype was seen a few times. This sequence joins TRBV7-9 and TRBJ2-7; a weak D match, TRBD2 (5 bases). Trimming took off 0 bases at V and 6 bases at J, with 18 bases between the two ends. Germline CDR1 and CDR2: SEHNR and FQNEAQ (reference sequence). The CDR3 has 16 amino acids. The CDR3 is CASSLAAMGLGLEQYF. The DNA for the CDR3 is TGTGCCAGCAGCTTAGCGGCCATGGGCCTTGGACTCGAGCAGTACTTC.

J is TRBJ2-3 and V is TRBV12-3 or TRBV12-4, with 7 bases fitting TRBD2. V was pared by 2 bases and J by 4 bases, with 6 bases of the junction left unmatched. This CDR3 has 15 residues. CDR3: CASSLYRTRSDTQYF. CDR3 DNA: TGTGCCAGCAGTTTATATCGGACTAGGTCAGATACGCAGTATTTT.

J is TRBJ2-6 and V is TRBV28; D may be TRBD1 (5 bases). The germline V gene has CDR1 MDHEN and CDR2 SYDVKM. Between the trimmed V and J ends, which lost 5 bases and 0 bases, there was a span of 11 bases. CDR3 length: 16 residues. CDR3 loop: CASSPDSTSGANVLTF. For the CDR3, the DNA is TGTGCCAGCAGTCCCGACAGTACCTCTGGGGCCAACGTCCTGACTTTC.

The table lists this clonotype with a few counts. The chain links TRBV7-2 to TRBJ1-3; D might be TRBD1 (5 bases). The V end was cut by 4 bases, the J end by 2 bases, with 12 bases between. CDR1 is SGHTA and CDR2 is FQGNSA in the germline V gene. The CDR3 is made up of 15 amino acids. CDR3 nucleotides: TGTGCCAGCAGCTCCGTGGGGGAGGCTGGAAACACCATATATTTT. Its translation: CASSSVGEAGNTIYF.

The chain has TRBV5-1 and TRBJ2-1; 11 bases align to TRBD2. Germline CDR1 is SGHRS and CDR2 is YFSETQ. V lost 4 bases and J lost 9; bases outside the gene matches: 12. The CDR3 has 16 amino acids. The CDR3 loop is CASSPPSSGGLGEQFF. DNA for the CDR3: TGCGCCAGCAGCCCCCCCTCTAGCGGGGGGCTGGGTGAGCAGTTCTTC.

Many counts were recorded for this clonotype. The V gene is TRBV9, the J gene TRBJ1-2; maybe TRBD1 (5 bases). V lost 4 bases, J lost 8 bases, and 27 bases lay in between. Germline V gene data show CDR1 as SGDLS and CDR2 as YYNGEE. This CDR3 region has 17 residues. In DNA form, the CDR3 reads TGTGCCAGCAGCCCCCTCAAACTTCTTGGGGCCCGCCAGGGCTACACCTTC. This gives the protein CASSPLKLLGARQGYTF.

This clonotype showed up just a few times. V is TRBV3-1 and J is TRBJ2-7; D possibly corresponds to TRBD1 (5 bases). The CDR3 length is 13 residues. Germline CDR1 is LGHDT and CDR2 is YNNKEL (reference sequence). V lost 2 bases to trimming and J lost 6 bases, with 11 bases between them. CDR3 in amino acids: CASSQLDRAEQYF. The CDR3 nucleotides are TGTGCCAGCAGCCAACTTGACAGAGCCGAGCAGTACTTC.

At least ten counts were recorded for this clonotype. The rearrangement uses TRBV27 and TRBJ1-2; 8 nucleotides line up with TRBD1. CDR1 and CDR2 from the germline V gene are MNHEY and SMNVEV (reference sequence). This CDR3 region has 13 residues. The V segment lost 2 bases and the J segment 7 bases; nucleotides outside the gene matches: 3. CDR3 nucleotide sequence: TGTGCCAGCAGTTTAGCAGGGGGCGGTGGCTACACCTTC. Amino acids: CASSLAGGGGYTF.

The DNA for the CDR3 is TGTGCCAGCATCCCGGGGGGGCCGTCCTACGAGCAGTACTTC. The encoded protein is CASIPGGPSYEQYF. The rearrangement uses TRBV28 and TRBJ2-7, with TRBD2 matching 8 bases. Trimming took 7 bases from V and 1 from J; bases not matched to a gene: 6. The germline CDR1 and CDR2 sequences are MDHEN and SYDVKM. This CDR3 is 14 amino acids long.

Many counts were recorded for this clonotype. The chain carries TRBV7-9 and TRBJ1-6; 9 bases map to TRBD1. The CDR3 sequence is 14 residues long. With V trimmed by 2 bases and J by 13 bases, 6 bases remained unmatched. CDR1 and CDR2 (germline): SEHNR, FQNEAQ (reference sequence). This chain's CDR3 is CASSLPGQGTPLHF. The CDR3 nucleotides are TGTGCCAGCAGCTTACCGGGACAGGGTACCCCCCTCCACTTT.

This sequence joins TRBV6-2 or TRBV6-3 and TRBJ2-5, with TRBD2 matching 8 bases. This CDR3 region has 14 residues. Germline V gene lookup returns CDR1 MNHEY and CDR2 SVGEGT. Trimming cost V 2 bases and J 4 bases; bases outside gene matches: 3. The CDR3 bases are TGTGCCAGCAGTTACGGCGGGGGGCGAGAGACCCAGTACTTC. Amino acids: CASSYGGGRETQYF.

This clonotype turned up a few times. The genes are TRBV6-2 or TRBV6-3 and TRBJ2-2, with TRBD2 matching over 9 bases. The length of the CDR3 is 16 residues. Germline V gene sequence: CDR1 MNHEY, CDR2 SVGEGT. V lost 1 base to trimming and J lost 2 bases; unmatched junction nucleotides: 2. The CDR3 spells CASSYLGLANTGELFF. DNA of the CDR3: TGTGCCAGCAGTTACTTGGGACTAGCAAACACCGGGGAGCTGTTTTTT.